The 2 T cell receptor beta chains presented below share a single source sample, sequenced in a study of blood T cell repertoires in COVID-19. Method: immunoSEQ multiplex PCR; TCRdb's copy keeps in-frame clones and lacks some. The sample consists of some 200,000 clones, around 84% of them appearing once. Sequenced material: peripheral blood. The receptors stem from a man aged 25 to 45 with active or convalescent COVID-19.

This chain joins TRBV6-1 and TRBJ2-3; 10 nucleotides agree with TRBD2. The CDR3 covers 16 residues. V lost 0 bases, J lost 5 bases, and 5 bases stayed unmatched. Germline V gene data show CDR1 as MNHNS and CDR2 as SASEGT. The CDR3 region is CASSEAPSGGVDTQYF. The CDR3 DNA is TGTGCCAGCAGTGAAGCGCCTAGCGGGGGCGTAGATACGCAGTATTTT.

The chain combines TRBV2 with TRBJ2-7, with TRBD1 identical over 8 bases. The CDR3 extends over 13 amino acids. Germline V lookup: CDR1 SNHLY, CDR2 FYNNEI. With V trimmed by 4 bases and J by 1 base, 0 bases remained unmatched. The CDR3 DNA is TGTGCCAGCAGTGGGGACAGGTCCTACGAGCAGTACGTC. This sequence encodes CASSGDRSYEQYV.